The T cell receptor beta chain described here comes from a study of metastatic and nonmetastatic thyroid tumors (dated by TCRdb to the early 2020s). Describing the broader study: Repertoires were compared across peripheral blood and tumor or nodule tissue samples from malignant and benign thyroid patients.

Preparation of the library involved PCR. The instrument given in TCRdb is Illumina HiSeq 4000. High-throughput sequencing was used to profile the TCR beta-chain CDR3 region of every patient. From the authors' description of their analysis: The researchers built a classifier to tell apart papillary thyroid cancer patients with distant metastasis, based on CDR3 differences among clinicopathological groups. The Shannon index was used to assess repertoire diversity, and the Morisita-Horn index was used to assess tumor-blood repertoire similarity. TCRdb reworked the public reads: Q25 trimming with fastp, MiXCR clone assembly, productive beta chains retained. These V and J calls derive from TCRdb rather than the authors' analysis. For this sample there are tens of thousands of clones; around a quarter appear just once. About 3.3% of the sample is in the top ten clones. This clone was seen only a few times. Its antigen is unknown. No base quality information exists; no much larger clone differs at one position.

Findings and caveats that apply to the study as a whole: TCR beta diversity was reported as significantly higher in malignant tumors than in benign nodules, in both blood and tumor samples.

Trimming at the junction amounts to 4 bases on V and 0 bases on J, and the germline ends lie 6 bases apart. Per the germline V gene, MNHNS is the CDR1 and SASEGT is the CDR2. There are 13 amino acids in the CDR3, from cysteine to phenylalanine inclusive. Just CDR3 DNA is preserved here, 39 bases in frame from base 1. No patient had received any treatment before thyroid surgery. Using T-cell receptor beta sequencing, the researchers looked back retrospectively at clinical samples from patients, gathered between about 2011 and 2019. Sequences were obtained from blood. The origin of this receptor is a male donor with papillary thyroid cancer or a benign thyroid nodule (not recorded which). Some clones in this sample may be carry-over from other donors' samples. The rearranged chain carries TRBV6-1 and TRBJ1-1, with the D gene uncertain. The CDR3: CASSGLMNTEAFF. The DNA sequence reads TGTGCCAGCAGTGGCCTCATGAACACTGAAGCTTTCTTT.